This TCR beta chain is from a study of blood T cell repertoires in COVID-19. Germline values: CDR1 SNHLY, CDR2 FYNNEI. This CDR3 contains 13 residues. Between the trimmed V and J ends, which lost 7 bases and 1 base, there was a span of 10 bases. Authors' analysis steps: Amplification of reference gene primers provided the estimated nucleated cell counts. Libraries were prepared by immunoSEQ multiplex PCR; TCRdb keeps only in-frame clonotypes and omits some of them. That table gives V, J and clone size, and the DNA gave D and trimming. The sample records roughly 300,000 clones, about nine tenths being singletons.

The origin of this receptor is a woman aged 18-35 years who had recovered from COVID-19. The chain carries TRBV2 and TRBJ1-1; weak D call: TRBD1 (6 bases). Sequencing was done on a sample of PBMCs or T cells enriched from blood (not recorded which). The CDR3 DNA sequence: TGTGCCAGCACCAGGGGCGAGAACACTGAAGCTTTCTTT. It translates to CASTRGENTEAFF.